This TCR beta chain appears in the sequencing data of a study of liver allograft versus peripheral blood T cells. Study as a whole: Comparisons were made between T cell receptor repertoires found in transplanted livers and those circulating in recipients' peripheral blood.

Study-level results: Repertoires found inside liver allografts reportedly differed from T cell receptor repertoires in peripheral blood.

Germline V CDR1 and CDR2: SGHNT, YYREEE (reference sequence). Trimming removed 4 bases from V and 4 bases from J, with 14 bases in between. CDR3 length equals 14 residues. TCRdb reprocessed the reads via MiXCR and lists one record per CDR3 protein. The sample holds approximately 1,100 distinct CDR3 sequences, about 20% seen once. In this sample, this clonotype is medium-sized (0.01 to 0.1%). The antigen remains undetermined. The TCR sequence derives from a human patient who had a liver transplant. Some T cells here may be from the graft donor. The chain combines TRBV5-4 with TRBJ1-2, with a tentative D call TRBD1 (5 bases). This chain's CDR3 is CASSLAGSAYGYTF. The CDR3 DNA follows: TGTGCCAGCAGCCTGGCAGGGTCTGCCTATGGCTACACCTTC.